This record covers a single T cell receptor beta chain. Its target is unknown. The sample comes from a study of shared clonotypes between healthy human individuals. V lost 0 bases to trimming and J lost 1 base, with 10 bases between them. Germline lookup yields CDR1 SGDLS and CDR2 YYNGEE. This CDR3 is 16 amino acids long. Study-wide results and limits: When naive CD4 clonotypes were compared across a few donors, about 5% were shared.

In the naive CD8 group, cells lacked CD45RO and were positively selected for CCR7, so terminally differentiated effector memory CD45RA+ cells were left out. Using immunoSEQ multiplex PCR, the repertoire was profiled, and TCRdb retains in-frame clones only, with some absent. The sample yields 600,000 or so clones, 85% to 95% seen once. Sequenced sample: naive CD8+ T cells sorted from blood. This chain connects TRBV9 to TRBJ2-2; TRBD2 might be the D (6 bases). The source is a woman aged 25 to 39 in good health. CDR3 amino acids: CASSVGAGRNTGELFF. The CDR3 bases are TGTGCCAGCAGCGTAGGGGCGGGGAGGAACACCGGGGAGCTGTTTTTT.